This T cell receptor (beta chain) was identified during a study of cytomegalovirus exposure and HLA in healthy donors. In the PCR, 60 Vbeta and 13 Jbeta primers were used. Measured with immunoSEQ multiplex PCR; TCRdb has only the in-frame clones, and not every one. This repertoire shows about 130,000 clones, nearly 85% found once; its top ten account for over 1%. This CDR3 region has 14 residues. Germline-derived CDR1 and CDR2 are KGHSH and LQKENI. The clonotype originates from a boy aged 10-17 years in good health and CMV-seronegative. This chain joins TRBV18 and TRBJ2-5, with D perhaps TRBD1 (5 bases). The last part of the DNA fits TRBJ2-7 better; the J call may be wrong. The material sequenced was PBMCs. CDR3 sequence (DNA): TGTGCCAGCTCACCAATGGGGCCCGCCTACGAGCAGTACTTC. As protein: CASSPMGPAYEQYF.